The clone carrying this TCR beta chain has just a few counts. The data belong to a study of shared T cell receptors in the human thymus. V lost 1 base, J lost 3 bases, and 21 bases lay in between. CDR1 and CDR2 from the germline V gene are KGHSH and LQKENI. The length of the CDR3 is 19 residues. Produced via immunoSEQ multiplex PCR; TCRdb's table is partial and in-frame only. Of roughly 560,000 clones in the sample, approximately 80% were seen once. The same data also contributed to another study, on human thymus T cells. That report notes: Serving as donors were healthy Finnish infants, each of whom was having open corrective surgery for congenital heart defects. Resections obtained during corrective heart surgery supplied the thymus tissue. Usage of V and J genes appeared biased in thymic and blood repertoires. In unrelated individuals, thymic repertoires overlapped highly, according to related research.

This receptor was taken from a boy under three years old with a congenital heart defect. The sequencing sample was made of thymocytes. V is TRBV18 and J is TRBJ2-2; a possible D gene is TRBD1 (5 bases). The CDR3 spells CASSPHSGLRVADTGELFF. CDR3 coding DNA: TGTGCCAGCTCACCACATTCTGGGCTCAGGGTGGCGGACACCGGGGAGCTGTTTTTT.